This T cell receptor (beta chain) was found in a study of blood T cell repertoires in COVID-19. Clones were read by immunoSEQ multiplex PCR, and TCRdb kept only the in-frame ones, dropping some. The table lists under 250,000 clones, about nine tenths of them singletons. Germline CDR1 reads SEHNR; CDR2 reads FQNEAQ (reference sequence). The CDR3 consists of 16 residues. Trimming cost V 5 bases and J 1 base, with 17 bases left between them. The rearrangement joins TRBV7-9 to TRBJ2-5; D remains unclear. This receptor was taken from a man in his 60s who had recovered from COVID-19. The sample consisted of peripheral blood. CDR3 coding DNA: TGTGCCAGCAGCCCCCCAGTGGCACCATTCCAAGAGACCCAGTACTTC. Protein: CASSPPVAPFQETQYF.